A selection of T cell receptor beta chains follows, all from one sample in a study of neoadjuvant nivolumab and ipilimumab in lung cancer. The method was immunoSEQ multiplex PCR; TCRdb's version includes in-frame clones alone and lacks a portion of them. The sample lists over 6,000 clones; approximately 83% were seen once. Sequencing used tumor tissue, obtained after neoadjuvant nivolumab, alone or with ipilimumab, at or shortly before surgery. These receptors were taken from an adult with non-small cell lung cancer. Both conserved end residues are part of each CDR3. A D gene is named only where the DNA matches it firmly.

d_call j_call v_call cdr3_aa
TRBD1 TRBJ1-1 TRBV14 CASSQTTGGTEAFF
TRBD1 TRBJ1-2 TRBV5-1 CASSWTGADYGYTF
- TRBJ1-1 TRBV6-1 CASSEYRDTEAFF
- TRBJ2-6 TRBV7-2 CASSDTSGANVLTF
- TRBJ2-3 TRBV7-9 CASSQGQDTQYF
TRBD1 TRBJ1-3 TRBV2 CASSADRAAGNTIYF
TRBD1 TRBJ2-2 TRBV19 CASSRQGLPGELFF
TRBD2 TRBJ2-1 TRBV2 CASRRTSGVYNEQFF
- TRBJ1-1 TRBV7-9 CASSLEGGAGTEAFF
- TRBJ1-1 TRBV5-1 CASSPELGLRNTEAFF
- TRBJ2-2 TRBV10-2 CASQPTERTQETNTGELFF
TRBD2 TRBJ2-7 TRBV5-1 CASSPASGGGYEQYF
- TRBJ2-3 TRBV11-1 CASSAHRDTQYF
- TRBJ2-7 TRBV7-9 CASSLEYEQYF
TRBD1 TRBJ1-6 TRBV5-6 CASQLWTGTSPLHF
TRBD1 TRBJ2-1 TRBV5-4 CASSSGQDYNEQFF
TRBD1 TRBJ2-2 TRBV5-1 CASSMSGTGETGELFF
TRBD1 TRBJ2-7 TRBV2 CASTMTGSYEQYF
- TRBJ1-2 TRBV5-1 CASSLSRREGHGYTF
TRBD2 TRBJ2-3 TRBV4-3 CASSQEVAGSTDTQYF
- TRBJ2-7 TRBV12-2 CASRSKQGAGSYEQYF
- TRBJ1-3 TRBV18 CASSPDSTRNTIYF
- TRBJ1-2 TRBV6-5 CASHPQSGVGYTF
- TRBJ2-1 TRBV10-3 CAISDTWRGGQGEQFF
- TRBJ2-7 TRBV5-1 CASSLVGGGMYEQYF
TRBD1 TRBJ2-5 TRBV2 CASMPTGETQYF
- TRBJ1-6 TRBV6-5 CASSQRSGSNSPLHF
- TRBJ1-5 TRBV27 CASSPYPTGGGGNQPQHF
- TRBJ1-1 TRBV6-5 CASSYGTYTEAFF
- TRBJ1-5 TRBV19 CASSESRNQPQHF
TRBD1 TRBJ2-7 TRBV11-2 CASSLGRDSAGYEQYF
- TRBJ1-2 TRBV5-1 CASSVDGPYGYTF
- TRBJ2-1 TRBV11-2 CASTKSRVEKGEQFF
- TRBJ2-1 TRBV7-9 CASSLGVDEQFF
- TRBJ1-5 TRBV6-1 CASSRQSNQPQHF
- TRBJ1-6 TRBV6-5 CASSYDSGNSPLHF